A selection of T cell receptor beta chains follows, all from one sample in a study of T cell responses to AZD1222 COVID-19 vaccine. The repertoire was sequenced with immunoSEQ multiplex PCR; TCRdb's copy has only in-frame clones and lacks some. This table holds fewer than 65,000 clones, 84% found once. The specimen was peripheral blood, collected on day 0 of AZD1222 vaccination. Receptors originate from an adult in good health. Both conserved end residues are part of each CDR3. The order of the fields is CDR3 DNA, CDR3 protein, D gene, V gene, J gene. The D gene is left open where the match is weak.

CDR3nt: TGTGCCAGCAGCTTAGGTAGCGGCAGGAGTCAGCCCCAGCATTTT
CDR3aa: CASSLGSGRSQPQHF
d_gene: -
v_gene: TRBV7-2
j_gene: TRBJ1-5

CDR3nt: TGTGCCTCGACCAGAGGGACAGGAACCTACGAGCAGTACTTC
CDR3aa: CASTRGTGTYEQYF
d_gene: TRBD1
v_gene: TRBV5-6
j_gene: TRBJ2-7

CDR3nt: TGTGCCAGCAGCTCCACCCGGGACAGGGCCCCTCCATGGGGCTACACCTTC
CDR3aa: CASSSTRDRAPPWGYTF
d_gene: TRBD1
v_gene: TRBV11-2
j_gene: TRBJ1-2

CDR3nt: TGTGCCAGCAGAGGGACAGGAGAAGAGACCCAGTACTTC
CDR3aa: CASRGTGEETQYF
d_gene: TRBD1
v_gene: TRBV2
j_gene: TRBJ2-5

CDR3nt: TGTGCCAGCAGCCAGGGACTAGCGGGAGCCAGCTACAATGAGCAGTTCTTC
CDR3aa: CASSQGLAGASYNEQFF
d_gene: TRBD2
v_gene: TRBV5-4
j_gene: TRBJ2-1

CDR3nt: TGTGCCAGCAGCGTGTCTCGTGGACAGGCTGAGCAGTTCTTC
CDR3aa: CASSVSRGQAEQFF
d_gene: TRBD1
v_gene: TRBV7-2
j_gene: TRBJ2-1

CDR3nt: TGTGCCAGTAGTCCTCAACGAGGGGCGAGGTTCACTGAAGCTTTCTTT
CDR3aa: CASSPQRGARFTEAFF
d_gene: -
v_gene: TRBV19
j_gene: TRBJ1-1

CDR3nt: TGTGCCAGCAGCCAATTGGGGACTAATGAAAAACTGTTTTTT
CDR3aa: CASSQLGTNEKLFF
d_gene: -
v_gene: TRBV4-2
j_gene: TRBJ1-4

CDR3nt: TGTGCCAGCAGCTTGGTGGGTGGAGAGACCCAGTACTTC
CDR3aa: CASSLVGGETQYF
d_gene: -
v_gene: TRBV5-4
j_gene: TRBJ2-5

CDR3nt: TGTGCCAGCCACAGGGAAATAAGTCAGCCCCAGCATTTT
CDR3aa: CASHREISQPQHF
d_gene: -
v_gene: TRBV28
j_gene: TRBJ1-5

CDR3nt: TGTGCCAGCAGTGACCCCCTGGAGCCCCAGCATTTT
CDR3aa: CASSDPLEPQHF
d_gene: -
v_gene: TRBV2
j_gene: TRBJ1-5

CDR3nt: TGCGCCAGCAGCTCCGGGACAGGGGGCTATGGCTACACCTTC
CDR3aa: CASSSGTGGYGYTF
d_gene: TRBD1
v_gene: TRBV5-1
j_gene: TRBJ1-2

CDR3nt: TGTGCCAGCAGCTTCCCAGGGGTAGCGGGAGAGACCCAGTACTTC
CDR3aa: CASSFPGVAGETQYF
d_gene: -
v_gene: TRBV11-2
j_gene: TRBJ2-5

CDR3nt: TGTGCCAGCAGCTTGTCTTACTCTGAAGCTTTCTTT
CDR3aa: CASSLSYSEAFF
d_gene: -
v_gene: TRBV5-5
j_gene: TRBJ1-1

CDR3nt: TGTGCCAGCAGCCCCAGCCTGGGGTTAAGCGGGGAGCTGTTTTTT
CDR3aa: CASSPSLGLSGELFF
d_gene: -
v_gene: TRBV7-9
j_gene: TRBJ2-2

CDR3nt: TGTGCCAGCAGCCCCCGACAGGGCCCTTACACTGAAGCTTTCTTT
CDR3aa: CASSPRQGPYTEAFF
d_gene: TRBD1
v_gene: TRBV11-2
j_gene: TRBJ1-1

CDR3nt: TGTGCCACAGGACCGGGAGCATATAGCAATCAGCCCCAGCATTTT
CDR3aa: CATGPGAYSNQPQHF
d_gene: -
v_gene: TRBV6-5
j_gene: TRBJ1-5

CDR3nt: TGCGCCAGCAGCCCTGGTCCTCATCAGCCCCAGCATTTT
CDR3aa: CASSPGPHQPQHF
d_gene: -
v_gene: TRBV4-1
j_gene: TRBJ1-5